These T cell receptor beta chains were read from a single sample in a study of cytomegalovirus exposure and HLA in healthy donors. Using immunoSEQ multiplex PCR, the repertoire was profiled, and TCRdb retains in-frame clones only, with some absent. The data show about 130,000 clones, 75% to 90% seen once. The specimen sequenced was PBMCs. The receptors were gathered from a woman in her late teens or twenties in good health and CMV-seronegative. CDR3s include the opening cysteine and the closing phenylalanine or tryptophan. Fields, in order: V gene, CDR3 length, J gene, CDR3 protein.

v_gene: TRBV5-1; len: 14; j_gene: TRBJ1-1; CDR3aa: CASSLVTGNTEAFF
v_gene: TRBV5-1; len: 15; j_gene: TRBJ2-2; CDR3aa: CASSWREVRPGELFF
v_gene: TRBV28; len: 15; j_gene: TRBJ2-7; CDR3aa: CASSMLGVQSYEQYF
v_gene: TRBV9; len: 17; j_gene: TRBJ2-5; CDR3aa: CASSVGGTSGVQETQYF
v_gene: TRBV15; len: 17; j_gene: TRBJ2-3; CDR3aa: CATSRSYGTSDTDTQYF
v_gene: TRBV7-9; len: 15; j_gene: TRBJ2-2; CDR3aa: CASSPAAGVIGELFF
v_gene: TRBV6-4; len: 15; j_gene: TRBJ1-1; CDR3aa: CASSDGRGFLAEAFF
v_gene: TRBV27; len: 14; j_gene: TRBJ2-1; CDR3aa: CASSPMSSYNEQFF
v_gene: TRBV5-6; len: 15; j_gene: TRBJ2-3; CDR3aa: CASSYGTGGLDTQYF
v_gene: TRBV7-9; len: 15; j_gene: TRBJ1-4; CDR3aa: CASSFMTGPNEKLFF
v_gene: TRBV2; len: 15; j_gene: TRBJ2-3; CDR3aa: CASSEGGAGTDTQYF
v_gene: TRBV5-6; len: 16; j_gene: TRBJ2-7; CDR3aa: CASSPGTSGRAYEQYF
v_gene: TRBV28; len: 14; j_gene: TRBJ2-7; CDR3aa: CASSFRGLLYEQYF
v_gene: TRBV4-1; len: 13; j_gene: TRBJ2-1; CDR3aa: CASSALLVNEQFF
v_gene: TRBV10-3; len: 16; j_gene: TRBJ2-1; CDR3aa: CAISPASRRVRNEQFF
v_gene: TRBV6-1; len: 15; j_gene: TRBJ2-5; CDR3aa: CASSEAGGTWETQYF
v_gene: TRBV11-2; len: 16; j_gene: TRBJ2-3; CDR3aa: CASSHAGQGASDTQYF
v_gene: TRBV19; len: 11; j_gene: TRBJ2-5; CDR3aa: CASGTEETQYF
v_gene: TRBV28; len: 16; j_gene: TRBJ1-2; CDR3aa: CASSLLTGTGDYGYTF
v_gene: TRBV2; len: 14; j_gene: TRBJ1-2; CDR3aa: CASWLGQFFGGYTF
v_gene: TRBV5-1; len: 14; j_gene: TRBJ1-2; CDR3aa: CASSLGGGGGGYTF
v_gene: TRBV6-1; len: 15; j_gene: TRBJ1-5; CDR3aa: CASTKTGYSNQPQHF
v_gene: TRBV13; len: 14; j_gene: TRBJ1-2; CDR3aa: CASSSTGGAGGYTF
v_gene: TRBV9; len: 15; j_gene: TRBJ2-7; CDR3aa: CASSVDGDNSYEQYF
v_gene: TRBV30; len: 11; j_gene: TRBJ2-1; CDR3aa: CAGGQPNEQFF
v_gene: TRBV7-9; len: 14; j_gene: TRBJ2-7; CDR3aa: CASSSGTGSHEQYF
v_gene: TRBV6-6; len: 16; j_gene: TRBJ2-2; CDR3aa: CASRGATRANTGELFF
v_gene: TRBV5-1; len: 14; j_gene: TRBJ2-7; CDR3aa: CASSIRGLDYEQYF
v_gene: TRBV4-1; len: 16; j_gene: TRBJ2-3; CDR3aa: CASSHGLRQSTDTQYF
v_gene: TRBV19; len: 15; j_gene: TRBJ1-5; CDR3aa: CASSITGDMYQPQHF
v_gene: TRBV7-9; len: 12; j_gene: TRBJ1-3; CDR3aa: CASSFGRGAIYF
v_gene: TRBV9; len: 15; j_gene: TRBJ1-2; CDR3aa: CASSPRTGGNYGYTF
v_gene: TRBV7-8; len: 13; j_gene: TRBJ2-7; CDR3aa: CASRPHSSYEQYF
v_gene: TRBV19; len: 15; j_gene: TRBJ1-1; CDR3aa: CASSRRDRGNTEAFF
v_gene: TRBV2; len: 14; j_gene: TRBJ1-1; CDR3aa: CASRRDSLNTEAFF
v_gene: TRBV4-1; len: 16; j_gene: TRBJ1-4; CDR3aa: CASSQPLRGTNEKLFF
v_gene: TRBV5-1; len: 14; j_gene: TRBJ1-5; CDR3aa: CASSWTGGNQPQHF
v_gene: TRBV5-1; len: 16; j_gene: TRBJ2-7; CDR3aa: CASSLDTGTGRNEQYF
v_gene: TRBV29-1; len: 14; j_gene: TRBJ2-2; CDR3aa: CSATAGQGSGELFF
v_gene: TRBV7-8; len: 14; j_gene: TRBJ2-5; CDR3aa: CASSAGTSYETQYF
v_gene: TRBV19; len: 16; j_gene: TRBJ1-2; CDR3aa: CASSISLQERMAGYTF
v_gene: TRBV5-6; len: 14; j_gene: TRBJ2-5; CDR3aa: CASSSTEHQETQYF
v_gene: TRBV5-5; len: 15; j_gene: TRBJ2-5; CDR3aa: CASSLPDGNQETQYF
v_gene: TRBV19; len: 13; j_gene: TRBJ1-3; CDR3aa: CASRDFSGNTIYF
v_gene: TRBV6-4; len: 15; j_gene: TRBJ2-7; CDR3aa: CASSDPRDRVYEQYF
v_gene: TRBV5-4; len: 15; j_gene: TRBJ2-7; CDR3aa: CASSGGTDGRYEQYF
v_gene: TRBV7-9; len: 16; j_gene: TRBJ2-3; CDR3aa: CASSFLAGSSTDTQYF
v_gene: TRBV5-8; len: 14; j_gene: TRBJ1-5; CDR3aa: CASSLQGYNQPQHF
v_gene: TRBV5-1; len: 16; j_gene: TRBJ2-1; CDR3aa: CASSPRREGLWNEQFF
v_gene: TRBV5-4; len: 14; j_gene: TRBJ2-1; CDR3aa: CASSPSSSYNEQFF
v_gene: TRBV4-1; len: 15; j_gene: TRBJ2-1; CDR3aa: CASSPGGQGFDEQFF
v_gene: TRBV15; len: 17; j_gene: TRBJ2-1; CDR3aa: CATCVTFTGQGRNEQFF
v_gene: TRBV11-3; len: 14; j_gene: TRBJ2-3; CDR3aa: CASSLARGTDTQYF
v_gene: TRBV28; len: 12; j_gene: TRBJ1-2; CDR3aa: CASSIGQDGYTF
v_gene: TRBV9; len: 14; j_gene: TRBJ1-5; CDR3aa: CASSSGQGGQPQHF
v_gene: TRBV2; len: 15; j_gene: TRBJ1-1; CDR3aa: CASLGQGEEGTEAFF
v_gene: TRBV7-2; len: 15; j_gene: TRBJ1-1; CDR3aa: CASSLARGAGTEAFF
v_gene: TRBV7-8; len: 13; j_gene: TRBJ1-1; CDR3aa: CASSRDRAAEAFF
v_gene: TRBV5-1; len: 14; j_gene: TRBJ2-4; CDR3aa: CASSLAQGSNIQYF
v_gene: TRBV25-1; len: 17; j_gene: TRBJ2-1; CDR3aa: CASSEASGSASGNEQFF